Following are 28 T cell receptor beta chains from one sample sequenced in a study of PD-1 blockade in mismatch repair-deficient tumors. TCRdb's copy holds only in-frame clones and misses some; the assay was immunoSEQ multiplex PCR. The sample carries around 30,000 clones, 80% recorded once. The starting material was PBMCs, obtained 6 to 7 weeks after starting pembrolizumab. Every receptor here comes from an adult with mismatch repair-deficient cancer.

The V and J genes are TRBV5-1 and TRBJ1-5, with TRBD1 matching 7 bases. The junction had 1 base not matched to a gene; V was cut back by 0 bases and J by 7 bases. This CDR3 contains 13 residues. Germline V gives CDR1 SGHRS, CDR2 YFSETQ. The CDR3, as DNA: TGCGCCAGCAGCTTGGGGGACAGCCAGCCCCAGCATTTT. Translated: CASSLGDSQPQHF.

This rearrangement joins TRBV6-1 to TRBJ1-5; D ambiguous. The CDR3 contains 13 residues. Germline V lookup: CDR1 MNHNS, CDR2 SASEGT. V dropped 3 bases and J dropped 7 bases, with 10 bases sitting between them. This chain's CDR3 is CASSDQLRQPQHF. The CDR3 DNA reads as TGTGCCAGCAGTGACCAACTTCGACAGCCCCAGCATTTT.

The rearrangement joins TRBV6-6 to TRBJ2-2, with no clear D. This CDR3 has 14 residues. Germline loops: CDR1 MNHNY, CDR2 SVGAGI (reference sequence). V shed 4 bases and J shed 4 bases, with 10 bases lying between them. The CDR3 DNA sequence: TGTGCCAGCAGTTTCCGACTGGGCACCGGGGAGCTGTTTTTT. Its translation: CASSFRLGTGELFF.

The chain employs TRBV27 and TRBJ1-2; D is possibly TRBD1 (5 bases). Germline CDR1 and CDR2: MNHEY and SMNVEV (reference sequence). The CDR3 is 13 residues long. Trimming shortened V by 4 bases and J by 8 bases, and 14 bases separated the two germline ends. CDR3 region: CASSSTQGWGYTF. Written as DNA, the CDR3 is TGTGCCAGCAGTTCGACGCAGGGTTGGGGCTACACCTTC.

This clone was seen a few times. This rearrangement joins TRBV30 to TRBJ2-1, with a tentative D call TRBD2 (6 bases). Germline V gene data show CDR1 as GTSNPN and CDR2 as SVGIG (reference sequence). CDR3 length: 15 amino acids. V lost 3 bases, J lost 1 base, and 13 bases lay in between. CDR3 protein: CAWRGTGVSYNEQFF. CDR3 nucleotides: TGTGCCTGGAGGGGGACGGGAGTTTCCTACAATGAGCAGTTCTTC.

Of note for this clone: A junction boundary mismatches the germline segment, possibly from a read error. This chain links TRBV5-1 with TRBJ2-2; D remains ambiguous. Germline V lookup: CDR1 SGHRS, CDR2 YFSETQ. CDR3 length equals 14 residues. CDR3 region: CASSLVQNAGELFF. CDR3 bases: TGCGCCAGCAGCTTGGTACAGAACGCCGGGGAGCTGTTTTTT.

This clone was seen only once. The chain joins TRBV5-1 to TRBJ2-1; maybe TRBD2 (6 bases). The CDR3 spans 15 residues. Germline V CDR1 and CDR2: SGHRS, YFSETQ. Between the trimmed V and J ends, which lost 4 bases and 6 bases, there was a span of 17 bases. In nucleotides, the CDR3 is TGCGCCAGCAGCCCCCAGGGCGGGGAGCCCAATGAGCAGTTCTTC. It translates to CASSPQGGEPNEQFF.

This clone was seen once. This rearrangement joins TRBV19 to TRBJ2-5; 13 bases match TRBD2. Unmatched junction bases numbered 13, after V lost 10 bases and J lost 5 bases. Germline V gene data show CDR1 as LNHDA and CDR2 as SQIVND (reference sequence). This CDR3 is 16 amino acids long. CDR3 sequence: CATRGGLAGVGETQYF. CDR3 DNA: TGTGCCACCAGGGGCGGACTAGCGGGAGTCGGGGAGACCCAGTACTTC.

The chain combines TRBV7-9 with TRBJ1-4; 9 nucleotides match TRBD1. The CDR3 is made up of 14 amino acids. Germline lookup yields CDR1 SEHNR and CDR2 FQNEAQ (reference sequence). After removal of 3 bases from V and 8 bases from J, the junction contained 4 bases not matched to a gene. This CDR3 is CASSFDRGIEKLFF. As DNA, the CDR3 is TGTGCCAGCAGCTTCGACAGGGGGATCGAAAAACTGTTTTTT.

The chain links TRBV6-1 to TRBJ2-5; 7 bases agree with TRBD1. CDR3 size: 18 residues. Trimming removed 0 bases from V and 2 bases from J; junction bases left unmatched: 12. CDR1 is MNHNS and CDR2 is SASEGT in the germline V gene. This CDR3 is CASSEAFSGTVQQETQYF. As DNA, the CDR3 is TGTGCCAGCAGTGAAGCGTTCTCGGGGACAGTTCAACAAGAGACCCAGTACTTC.

This chain joins TRBV7-3 and TRBJ2-1; 9 bases match TRBD2. Germline CDR1 is SGHTA and CDR2 is FQGTGA. The V and J ends lost 5 bases and 4 bases, in that order; junction bases with no gene match: 9. The CDR3 spans 16 residues. CDR3 coding DNA: TGTGCCAGCAGCGCACCCGGGACTAGCAGTTACAATGAGCAGTTCTTC. Its protein is CASSAPGTSSYNEQFF.

The chain has TRBV6-1 and TRBJ2-1; D is undetermined. This CDR3 region has 13 residues. Germline CDR1 MNHNS, CDR2 SASEGT. Deletions cut 7 bases from V and 10 bases from J, with 17 bases between. This chain's CDR3 is CASTGVIDREQFF. The CDR3 DNA is TGTGCCAGCACTGGAGTAATTGACCGGGAGCAGTTCTTC.

The chain combines TRBV7-2 with TRBJ2-2; no definite D call. Germline-derived CDR1 and CDR2 are SGHTA and FQGNSA. V was shortened by 1 base and J by 4 bases, with 13 bases between the two germline ends. This CDR3 region has 16 residues. CDR3 nucleotides: TGTGCCAGCAGCTTAGTCGCGCGGAGACCCACCGGGGAGCTGTTTTTT. Protein product: CASSLVARRPTGELFF.

This chain links TRBV27 with TRBJ1-4, with D hard to call. In germline, CDR1 is MNHEY, CDR2 SMNVEV (reference sequence). The CDR3 contains 13 residues. V was cut by 2 bases and J by 8 bases, with 9 bases left in between. CDR3 protein: CASSLEVREKLFF. CDR3 coding DNA: TGTGCCAGCAGTTTAGAGGTGCGAGAAAAACTGTTTTTT. Filled out from reference TRBV27 and TRBJ1-4, the complete variable domain reads EAQVTQNPRYLITVTGKKLTVTCSQNMNHEYMSWYRQDPGLGLRQIYYSMNVEVTDKGDVPEGYKVSRKEKRNFPLILESPSPNQTSLYFCASSLEVREKLFFGSGTQLSVL.

The CDR3, as DNA: TGTGCCAGCAGTAGGACTAGCGGTTACAATGAGCAGTTCTTC. Its protein product is CASSRTSGYNEQFF. The V gene is TRBV27, the J gene TRBJ2-1, with 10 bases that match TRBD2. The V and J ends lost 5 bases and 4 bases, in that order; junction bases with no gene match: 2. The germline V gene has CDR1 MNHEY and CDR2 SMNVEV (reference sequence). This CDR3 is built from 14 residues.

The V and J genes are TRBV29-1 and TRBJ2-6; maybe TRBD1 (6 bases). The germline gives CDR1 SQVTM, CDR2 ANQGSEA. Trimming shortened V by 5 bases and J by 2 bases, and 10 bases separated the two germline ends. The CDR3 consists of 14 residues. The CDR3 spells CSVLGAAGANVLTF. CDR3 nucleotides: TGCAGCGTTCTGGGGGCTGCTGGGGCCAACGTCCTGACTTTC.

CDR3 in DNA: TGTGCCAGTAGTATTAGGCAGGGACTCTATGGCTACACCTTC. This translates into CASSIRQGLYGYTF. V and J are TRBV19 and TRBJ1-2, with a tentative D call TRBD1 (5 bases). Trimming stripped 3 bases from V and 4 bases from J, with 12 bases between. CDR3 length: 14 residues. Germline assignment: CDR1 LNHDA and CDR2 SQIVND (reference sequence).

This rearrangement joins TRBV28 to TRBJ2-1; possibly TRBD2 for D (5 bases). The V end was cut by 5 bases, the J end by 9 bases, with 14 bases between. The CDR3 has 13 residues. Germline-derived CDR1 and CDR2 are MDHEN and SYDVKM. The CDR3 DNA sequence: TGTGCCAGCAGTACCTCCCTAGGAGGTGAGCAGTTCTTC. It codes for CASSTSLGGEQFF.

The genes are TRBV19 and TRBJ2-3; 10 bases align to TRBD2. J gave up 10 bases and V 6 bases, and 13 bases lay outside the gene matches. CDR1 is LNHDA and CDR2 is SQIVND in the germline V gene (reference sequence). This CDR3 region has 15 residues. The CDR3 protein is CASSSSLAGVVPQYF. CDR3 DNA sequence: TGTGCCAGTAGCTCATCCCTAGCGGGAGTTGTGCCGCAGTATTTT.

This clone was observed a few times. The rearrangement uses TRBV27 and TRBJ2-7; 9 bases match TRBD1. Germline CDR1 MNHEY, CDR2 SMNVEV (reference sequence). The CDR3 consists of 14 residues. V was clipped by 6 bases and J by 5 bases; unmatched bases: 8. CDR3 residues: CASRTTGGNNEQYF. CDR3 in DNA: TGTGCCAGCAGGACGACAGGGGGGAACAACGAGCAGTACTTC.

This sequence joins TRBV19 and TRBJ2-3; D gene uncertain. V dropped 2 bases and J dropped 3 bases, with 12 bases sitting between them. This CDR3 is 15 amino acids long. Germline lookup yields CDR1 LNHDA and CDR2 SQIVND (reference sequence). The CDR3 spells CASSISGSRTDTQYF. CDR3 nucleotide sequence: TGTGCCAGTAGTATATCAGGAAGTCGGACAGATACGCAGTATTTT.

As DNA, the CDR3 is TGTGCCAGCAGCTTAATGGGGGGTGAGCAGTTCTTC. Translation: CASSLMGGEQFF. This sequence joins TRBV7-3 and TRBJ2-1, with D perhaps matching TRBD2 (6 bases). Germline lookup yields CDR1 SGHTA and CDR2 FQGTGA. V dropped 1 base and J dropped 9 bases, with 7 bases sitting between them. The CDR3 has 12 residues.

This chain connects TRBV7-3 to TRBJ1-1; tentative D call: TRBD1 (5 bases). From germline, CDR1 is SGHTA and CDR2 FQGTGA. Trimming cost V 3 bases and J 3 bases, with 11 bases left between them. The CDR3 consists of 14 residues. The CDR3 DNA sequence: TGTGCCAGCAGCTTTGGGGGGAGGGACACTGAAGCTTTCTTT. It translates to CASSFGGRDTEAFF.

The V and J genes are TRBV28 and TRBJ1-2; 7 bases are a match to TRBD1. The germline gives CDR1 MDHEN, CDR2 SYDVKM. There are 14 residues in the CDR3. With V trimmed by 1 base and J by 4 bases, 3 bases remained unmatched. CDR3: CASSLSRTGYGYTF. CDR3 bases: TGTGCCAGCAGTTTATCTAGGACAGGCTATGGCTACACCTTC.

V is TRBV4-1 and J is TRBJ2-1; TRBD1 aligns across 9 bases. V trimming: 4 bases; J trimming: 4 bases; junction bases outside the gene matches: 11. Germline V CDR1 and CDR2: MGHRA, YSYEKL. CDR3 size: 17 residues. The CDR3 DNA follows: TGCGCCAGCAGCCCCGGGGTAGACAGGGGGGGATACAATGAGCAGTTCTTC. Translation: CASSPGVDRGGYNEQFF.

V gene TRBV9 combines with J gene TRBJ2-1; TRBD1 aligns across 7 bases. The germline CDR1 and CDR2 sequences are SGDLS and YYNGEE. J gave up 5 bases and V 2 bases, and 7 bases lay outside the gene matches. The CDR3 loop spans 15 amino acids. The CDR3 DNA reads as TGTGCCAGCAGCGTGTTCCGGGACAGTAACAATGAGCAGTTCTTC. Residues: CASSVFRDSNNEQFF.

The genes are TRBV19 and TRBJ2-3; D gene unclear. The CDR3 spans 14 residues. Per germline, CDR1 LNHDA and CDR2 SQIVND (reference sequence). With 4 bases removed from V and 4 bases from J, the gap between germline ends came to 12 bases. The CDR3 coding sequence is TGTGCCAGTAGTACCGGCCCTAGTTCAGATACGCAGTATTTT. It translates to CASSTGPSSDTQYF.

The chain recombines TRBV7-2 with TRBJ1-2, with 7 positions matching TRBD1. The CDR3 loop spans 14 amino acids. Germline V gene lookup returns CDR1 SGHTA and CDR2 FQGNSA. V shed 5 bases, J shed 8 bases, and the junction held 11 bases outside the gene matches. The CDR3, as DNA: TGTGCCAGCAGCCGATCAGACAGGGTCGAAGGCTACACCTTC. Residues: CASSRSDRVEGYTF.